This T cell receptor (beta chain) was recorded in a study of cytomegalovirus exposure and HLA in healthy donors. The overall study: Membership in the Caucasian-associated ancestry cluster was found for about 80% of 350 to 450 genotyped donors.

It was with 60 Vbeta and 13 Jbeta primers that the PCR ran. Data came from immunoSEQ multiplex PCR; TCRdb stores just in-frame clones and leaves some out. The sample lists 40,000 or so clones, roughly nine tenths seen once, with roughly 3% in the top ten. Trimming cost V 5 bases and J 5 bases, with 6 bases left between them. Germline CDR1 and CDR2: SEHNR and FQNEAQ (reference sequence). The CDR3 length is 11 residues. General study findings and limits: Most TCR sequences were rare, but some public TCRs occurred in many donors. What a later analysis showed was that several of the most significant clusters appeared linked to common viral pathogens.

With regard to this clone: As yet, its antigen is unknown.

Sequencing input: PBMCs. The chain recombines TRBV7-9 with TRBJ1-1; D call uncertain. The clonotype originates from a woman under 30 in good health and CMV-seronegative. CDR3 loop: CASSPRTEAFF. CDR3 sequence (DNA): TGTGCCAGCAGCCCCAGGACTGAAGCTTTCTTT. The full variable domain, in which reference TRBV7-9 and TRBJ1-1 provide the parts outside the CDR3, is DTGVSQNPRHKITKRGQNVTFRCDPISEHNRLYWYRQTLGQGPEFLTYFQNEAQLEKSRLLSDRFSAERPKGSFSTLEIQRTEQGDSAMYLCASSPRTEAFFGQGTRLTVV.